These 16 T cell receptor beta chains originate from one sample sequenced in a study of blood T cells in healthy people across ages. Alongside a J-beta primer mix, a sample-barcoded 5' primer served in a second PCR lasting about 7 to 11 cycles. TCRdb redid the calling of the 5' RACE reads with MiXCR, one entry per CDR3 protein. This sample has around 900,000 distinct CDR3 sequences, with approximately 50% found just once. Source material: blood. Receptors originate from a woman aged 55-69 years in good health.

The V call is TRBV20-1, the J call TRBJ2-3; D gene unclear. This CDR3 has 15 residues. Germline CDR1 reads DFQATT; CDR2 reads SNEGSKA (reference sequence). V was clipped by 0 bases and J by 0 bases, with 10 bases between them. The CDR3 sequence is CSAREGTISTDTQYF. CDR3 DNA: TGCAGTGCTAGAGAGGGAACTATTAGCACAGATACGCAGTATTTT.

The chain is built from TRBV28 and TRBJ2-2, with D possibly TRBD1 on 5 matching bases. Germline loops: CDR1 MDHEN, CDR2 SYDVKM. The CDR3 contains 14 residues. V was trimmed by 10 bases and J by 5 bases, leaving 17 bases between them. The DNA for the CDR3 is TGTGCCATCCTTCGAATGGGGCAAACCGGGGAGCTGTTTTTT. Protein product: CAILRMGQTGELFF.

The chain employs TRBV25-1 and TRBJ2-1; 8 bases are shared with TRBD1. Germline assignment: CDR1 MGHDK and CDR2 SYGVNS. After removal of 4 bases from V and 7 bases from J, the junction contained 9 bases not matched to a gene. There are 15 residues in the CDR3. The CDR3 sequence is CASSGFRDRPNEQFF. The CDR3 DNA sequence: TGTGCCAGCAGTGGATTCCGGGACAGGCCTAATGAGCAGTTCTTC.

The chain is built from TRBV4-2 and TRBJ2-7; 14 bases align to TRBD2. J lost 5 bases, V lost 6 bases, and 6 bases had no gene match. CDR1 is LGHNA, CDR2 YNFKEQ, per germline. This CDR3 is built from 15 residues. Here the CDR3 DNA reads TGTGCCAGCAGTAGACCGGGACTAGCGGGAGACGAGCAGTACTTC. Its protein product is CASSRPGLAGDEQYF.

The genes are TRBV7-9 and TRBJ2-7; 7 bases fit TRBD1. V gave up 5 bases and J gave up 1 base; unmatched junction bases: 8. Germline-derived CDR1 and CDR2 are SEHNR and FQNEAQ (reference sequence). The CDR3 is 15 amino acids. CDR3 DNA sequence: TGTGCCAGCAGCCTACCTCCGGGACAGTCCTACGAGCAGTACTTC. Translation gives CASSLPPGQSYEQYF.

This chain links TRBV2 with TRBJ2-6; D unclear. CDR3 length: 13 amino acids. V lost 10 bases, J lost 4 bases, and 11 bases lay in between. Germline CDR1 is SNHLY and CDR2 is FYNNEI. DNA of the CDR3: TGTGCCACCGGCCCTCCAGGGGCCAACGTCCTGACTTTC. Translation gives CATGPPGANVLTF.

V usage is TRBV20-1 and J usage is TRBJ2-3, with a tentative D call TRBD1 (6 bases). In germline, CDR1 is DFQATT, CDR2 SNEGSKA (reference sequence). The CDR3 length is 14 residues. V lost 3 bases, J lost 3 bases, and 13 bases lay in between. CDR3 nucleotide sequence: TGCAGTGCTAGGAAGGGGGAACAAACAGATACGCAGTATTTT. Translated: CSARKGEQTDTQYF.

This chain connects TRBV12-3 or TRBV12-4 to TRBJ2-3; D may be TRBD2 (7 bases). Trimming took off 5 bases at V and 6 bases at J, with 18 bases between the two ends. The CDR3 sequence is 15 residues long. DNA for the CDR3: TGTGCCAGCAGTCGGATTAGGGGGGGGGCGGATACGCAGTATTTT. The encoded protein is CASSRIRGGADTQYF.

This chain links TRBV20-1 with TRBJ2-5; either TRBD1 or TRBD2 may fit D (7 bases each). CDR3 length: 15 amino acids. V lost 7 bases, J lost 5 bases, and 23 bases lay in between. The germline CDR1 and CDR2 sequences are DFQATT and SNEGSKA (reference sequence). The CDR3 here is CSVPRGRERSETQYF. The CDR3 nucleotides read TGCAGTGTTCCGAGGGGGCGGGAGAGGAGCGAGACCCAGTACTTC.

This clonotype has only a few counts. The V call is TRBV7-2, the J call TRBJ2-7, with D unresolved. In germline, CDR1 is SGHTA, CDR2 FQGNSA. V was clipped by 5 bases and J by 1 base, with 18 bases between them. The CDR3 extends over 16 amino acids. CDR3 nucleotide sequence: TGTGCCAGCAGCCCGATGGTCCAGACCGTATCCTACGAGCAGTACTTC. Amino acid sequence: CASSPMVQTVSYEQYF.

The CDR3 DNA sequence: TGCGCCAGCAGCCAAGAGGAACGGCGGAGCTATGGCTACACCTTC. It yields the protein CASSQEERRSYGYTF. The chain carries TRBV4-1 and TRBJ1-2; D unclear. In germline, CDR1 is MGHRA, CDR2 YSYEKL. This CDR3 spans 15 amino acids. The V and J ends lost 0 bases and 4 bases respectively, with 12 bases between them.

V is TRBV6-2 or TRBV6-3 and J is TRBJ2-1; D is possibly TRBD1 or TRBD2 (5 bases each). Germline loops: CDR1 MNHEY, CDR2 SVGEGT. The CDR3 has 12 residues. V was cut by 5 bases and J by 14 bases, with 16 bases left in between. The CDR3 loop reads CASSPLGEHKFF. The CDR3 DNA is TGTGCCAGCAGTCCCTTGGGGGAGCACAAGTTCTTC.

The V call is TRBV7-6, the J call TRBJ2-4; tentatively, D is TRBD1 (6 bases). Per the germline V gene, CDR1 is SGHVS and CDR2 is FNYEAQ. The CDR3 has 13 residues. The ends were cut back, 5 bases at V and 4 bases at J, with 9 bases in the middle. The CDR3 loop is CASSTGTKNIQYF. The CDR3 bases are TGTGCCAGCAGCACCGGGACAAAAAACATTCAGTACTTC.

The chain links TRBV4-1 to TRBJ2-2, with D uncertain. CDR3 size: 14 residues. V shed 4 bases and J shed 4 bases, with 10 bases lying between them. CDR1 and CDR2 (germline): MGHRA, YSYEKL. For the CDR3, the DNA is TGCGCCAGCAGCCCCTTTTCGACCACCGGGGAGCTGTTTTTT. It specifies CASSPFSTTGELFF.

The gene calls are TRBV24-1 and TRBJ2-3, with 9 bases fitting TRBD2. The CDR3 length is 19 residues. Losses at the gene ends were 3 bases for V and 4 bases for J; bases not matched to a gene: 16. Germline CDR1 reads KGHDR; CDR2 reads SFDVKD. The CDR3 region is CATSDRRREGPSGADTQYF. The CDR3 DNA reads TGTGCCACCAGTGATAGAAGGCGGGAGGGCCCCTCGGGGGCAGATACGCAGTATTTT.

About this clonotype: A read error may be the cause here, since a much bigger clone is one base away. V gene TRBV29-1 combines with J gene TRBJ2-5; D not certain. Trimming cost V 4 bases and J 2 bases, with 11 bases left between them. CDR1 and CDR2 (germline): SQVTM, ANQGSEA. The CDR3 sequence is 13 residues long. The CDR3 region has the DNA TGCAGCGTTGCCATGGCGCCACAAGAGACCCAGTACTTC. Protein sequence: CSVAMAPQETQYF.